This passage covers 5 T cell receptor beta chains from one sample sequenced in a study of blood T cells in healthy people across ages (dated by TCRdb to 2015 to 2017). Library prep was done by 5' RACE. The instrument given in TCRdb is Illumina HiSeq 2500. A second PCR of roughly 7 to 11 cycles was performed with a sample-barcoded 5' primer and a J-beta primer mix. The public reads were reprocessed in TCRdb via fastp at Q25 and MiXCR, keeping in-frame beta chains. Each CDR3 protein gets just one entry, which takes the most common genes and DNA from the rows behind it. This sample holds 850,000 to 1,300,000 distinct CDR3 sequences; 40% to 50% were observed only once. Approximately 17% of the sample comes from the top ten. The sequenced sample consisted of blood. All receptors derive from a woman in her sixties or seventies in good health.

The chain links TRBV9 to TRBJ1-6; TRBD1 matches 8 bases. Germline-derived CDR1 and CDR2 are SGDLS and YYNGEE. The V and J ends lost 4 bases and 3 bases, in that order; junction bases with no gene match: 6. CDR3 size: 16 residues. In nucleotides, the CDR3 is TGTGCCAGCAGCCTGACGGACAGGGACTATAATTCACCCCTCCACTTT. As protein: CASSLTDRDYNSPLHF.

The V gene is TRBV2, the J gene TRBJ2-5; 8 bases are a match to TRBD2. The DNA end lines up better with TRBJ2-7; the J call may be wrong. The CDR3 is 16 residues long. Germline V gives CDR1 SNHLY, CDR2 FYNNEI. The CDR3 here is CASSVRVAGTGGEQYF. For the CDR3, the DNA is TGTGCCAGCAGTGTTCGGGTAGCGGGGACGGGGGGCGAGCAGTACTTC.

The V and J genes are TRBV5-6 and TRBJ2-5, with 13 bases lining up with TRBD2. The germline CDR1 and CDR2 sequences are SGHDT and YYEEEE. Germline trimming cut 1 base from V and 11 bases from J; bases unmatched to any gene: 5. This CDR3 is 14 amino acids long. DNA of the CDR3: TGTGCCAGCAGCTTGTTAGGACTAGCGGGAGAGCAGTACTTC. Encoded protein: CASSLLGLAGEQYF.

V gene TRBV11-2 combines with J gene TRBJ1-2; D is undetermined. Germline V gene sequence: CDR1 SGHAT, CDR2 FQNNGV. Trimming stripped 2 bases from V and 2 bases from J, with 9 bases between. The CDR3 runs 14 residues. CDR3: CASSLRSVNYGYTF. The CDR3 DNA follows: TGTGCCAGCAGCTTACGGTCAGTCAACTATGGCTACACCTTC.

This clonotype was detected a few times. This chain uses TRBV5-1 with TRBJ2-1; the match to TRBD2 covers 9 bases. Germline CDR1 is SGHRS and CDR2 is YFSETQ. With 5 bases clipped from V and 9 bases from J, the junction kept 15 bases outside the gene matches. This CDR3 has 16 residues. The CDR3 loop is CASSRSSGNMRGEQFF. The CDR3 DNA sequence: TGCGCCAGCAGTCGGTCTAGCGGGAATATGAGGGGTGAGCAGTTCTTC.